These 9 T cell receptor beta chains share one sample of origin, sequenced in a study of OX40 agonist ivuxolimab in advanced cancers. The protocol was immunoSEQ multiplex PCR, while the TCRdb copy is restricted to in-frame clones and leaves out a portion. The sample includes tens of thousands of clones, more than 70% of them seen just once. Material: CD4+ or CD8+ T cells sorted from blood, obtained in a trial of the OX40 agonist ivuxolimab. These receptors originate from an adult with an advanced solid tumor such as melanoma, head and neck, liver or kidney cancer.

This sequence joins TRBV7-2 and TRBJ2-7; weak D call: TRBD1 (5 bases). Trimming cost V 5 bases and J 1 base, with 12 bases left between them. CDR3 length equals 14 residues. The germline gives CDR1 SGHTA, CDR2 FQGNSA. The CDR3: CASSPWGGSYEQYF. In nucleotides, the CDR3 is TGTGCCAGCAGCCCCTGGGGCGGTTCCTACGAGCAGTACTTC.

The chain recombines TRBV7-9 with TRBJ2-2, with 9 bases aligning to TRBD2. This CDR3 spans 11 amino acids. Germline CDR1 and CDR2: SEHNR and FQNEAQ (reference sequence). CDR3 protein: CASGSTGELFF. CDR3 sequence (DNA): TGTGCTAGCGGGAGCACCGGGGAGCTGTTTTTT.

With regard to this clone: One end of the junction fails to match germline, which may point to a read error. The chain recombines TRBV28 with TRBJ1-1; 11 bases are a match to TRBD1. This CDR3 contains 13 residues. Germline CDR1 MDHEN, CDR2 SYDVKM. CDR3 bases: TGTGCCAGCAGCCTGCTGGGACAGGGGGTGACGGGGTTT. Translating it yields CASSLLGQGVTGF.

This clone occurred a few times. CDR3: CASSLSGTPYGYTF. CDR3 bases: TGTGCCAGCTCACTCTCCGGGACACCCTATGGCTACACCTTC. The V gene is TRBV18, the J gene TRBJ1-2, with D maybe TRBD1 (6 bases). The CDR3 sequence is 14 residues long. V dropped 4 bases and J dropped 4 bases, with 13 bases sitting between them. Looked up from germline, CDR1 is KGHSH and CDR2 is LQKENI.

The rearrangement joins TRBV2 to TRBJ2-7, with 7 nucleotides matching TRBD2. The germline V gene has CDR1 SNHLY and CDR2 FYNNEI. V lost 7 bases and J lost 0; bases outside the gene matches: 9. The CDR3 extends over 15 amino acids. The CDR3 bases are TGTGCCAGCAACCAACTAGCGTCCAACTCCTACGAGCAGTACTTC. Its translation is CASNQLASNSYEQYF. Complete variable domain (other parts from reference TRBV2 and TRBJ2-7): EPEVTQTPSHQVTQMGQEVILRCVPISNHLYFYWYRQILGQKVEFLVSFYNNEISEKSEIFDDQFSVERPDGSNFTLKIRSTKLEDSAMYFCASNQLASNSYEQYFGPGTRLTVT.

The CDR3 loop is CASNREPQDTQYF. The CDR3 nucleotides read TGTGCCAGCAACCGGGAGCCCCAAGATACGCAGTATTTT. This chain uses TRBV9 with TRBJ2-3, with a weak D call TRBD2 (6 bases). The CDR3 consists of 13 residues. Trimming took off 6 bases at V and 5 bases at J, with 13 bases between the two ends. Per the germline V gene, CDR1 is SGDLS and CDR2 is YYNGEE.

This chain connects TRBV2 to TRBJ2-2, with 8 bases aligning to TRBD1. J lost 4 bases, V lost 7 bases, and 5 bases had no gene match. This CDR3 is built from 14 residues. Per the germline V gene, CDR1 is SNHLY and CDR2 is FYNNEI. The CDR3 region has the DNA TGTGCCAGCACCCGGCAGGGGGCCACCGGGGAGCTGTTTTTT. It is translated as CASTRQGATGELFF.

A note on this clone: Mismatch with germline at one junction end may stem from a read error. The V call is TRBV5-1, the J call TRBJ2-6, with D possibly TRBD1 on 5 matching bases. Germline values: CDR1 SGHRS, CDR2 YFSETQ. The CDR3 length is 17 residues. In DNA form, the CDR3 reads TGCGCCAGCAGCTTACACGGGTCCAGCTCTGGGGCCAACGCCCTGACTTTC. Protein sequence: CASSLHGSSSGANALTF. The full variable domain, rest sourced from reference TRBV5-1 and TRBJ2-6, is KAGVTQTPRYLIKTRGQQVTLSCSPISGHRSVSWYQQTPGQGLQFLFEYFSETQRNKGNFPGRFSGRQFSNSRSEMNVSTLELGDSALYLCASSLHGSSSGANALTFGAGSRLTVL.

DNA of the CDR3: TGTGCCACCAGCAGAGATTACCCGACTAGCGGGAGGAAAGATACGCAGTATTTT. Translating gives CATSRDYPTSGRKDTQYF. The V and J genes are TRBV15 and TRBJ2-3; TRBD2 aligns across 13 bases. The CDR3 has 18 residues. CDR1 LNHNV and CDR2 YYDKDF come from the germline V gene (reference sequence). V shed 0 bases, J shed 5 bases, and the junction held 8 bases outside the gene matches.